This entry lists 24 T cell receptor beta chains sequenced from one sample in a study of identical twins. TCRdb used MiXCR to reprocess the 5' RACE reads, holding one entry per CDR3 protein. Of approximately 630,000 distinct CDR3 sequences in the sample, about 7.6% were seen once. This sample also belongs to another study, concerning yellow fever vaccine responses in identical twins.

Source material: PBMCs. These receptors originate from a woman between 18 and 30 years old in good health.

This chain joins TRBV12-3 or TRBV12-4 and TRBJ2-3, with D unclear. Trimming removed 3 bases from V and 0 bases from J, with 7 bases in between. CDR3 length: 14 amino acids. The CDR3 coding sequence is TGTGCCAGCAGTTTGTTGGAGAGCACAGATACGCAGTATTTT. It yields the protein CASSLLESTDTQYF.

There are a few counts of this clonotype. The V gene is TRBV21-1, the J gene TRBJ2-1. TRBV21-1 is reported as a pseudogene. The CDR3 contains 14 residues. The CDR3 bases are TGTGCCCCCAGAAAGGGGGATTCCTACAATGAGCAGTTCTTC. Its protein product is CAPRKGDSYNEQFF.

The rearrangement links TRBV6-2 or TRBV6-3 to TRBJ2-1; 12 bases match TRBD2. V dropped 6 bases and J dropped 10; count of bases not matched to a gene: 10. Germline V gene lookup returns CDR1 MNHEY and CDR2 SVGEGT. CDR3 size: 15 residues. As DNA, the CDR3 is TGTGCCAGCAGAACCGGGACTAGCGGGCCCACGGAGCAGTTCTTC. It specifies CASRTGTSGPTEQFF.

This clonotype was picked up many times. The chain is built from TRBV12-3 or TRBV12-4 and TRBJ2-5, with 7 positions matching TRBD1. V trimming: 6 bases; J trimming: 2 bases; junction bases outside the gene matches: 6. This CDR3 comprises 14 residues. This CDR3 reads CASRPGQIQETQYF. The CDR3 nucleotides read TGTGCCAGCAGGCCGGGACAGATACAAGAGACCCAGTACTTC.

This clonotype has just a few counts. The chain carries TRBV29-1 and TRBJ2-7, with 9 bases that match TRBD1. This CDR3 is 12 amino acids long. Germline-derived CDR1 and CDR2 are SQVTM and ANQGSEA. V shed 3 bases and J 9 bases; nucleotides not matched to a gene: 6. The CDR3 DNA is TGCAGCGTTGAGACAGGGGGATCCGGGCAGTACTTC. It is translated as CSVETGGSGQYF.

The chain recombines TRBV27 with TRBJ2-7; TRBD2 is a possible D gene (6 bases). The CDR3 extends over 15 amino acids. Germline values: CDR1 MNHEY, CDR2 SMNVEV (reference sequence). Trimming removed 2 bases from V and 10 bases from J, with 21 bases in between. This chain's CDR3 is CASSLKARGIGGQYV. The DNA for the CDR3 is TGTGCCAGCAGTTTAAAGGCCCGGGGGATCGGCGGACAGTACGTC.

This clonotype was seen many times. The chain joins TRBV20-1 to TRBJ2-3; possible D gene TRBD1, 5 bases. The V end was cut by 0 bases, the J end by 2 bases, with 9 bases between. The CDR3 spans 14 residues. The V gene's germline CDR1 is DFQATT and CDR2 SNEGSKA (reference sequence). The CDR3 DNA is TGCAGTGCTAGAGAGGGGCCTAACACAGATACGCAGTATTTT. This encodes CSAREGPNTDTQYF.

V and J are TRBV7-9 and TRBJ2-1, with D possibly TRBD2 on 5 matching bases. This CDR3 comprises 15 residues. Germline CDR1 is SEHNR and CDR2 is FQNEAQ (reference sequence). V dropped 2 bases and J dropped 2 bases, with 10 bases sitting between them. Written as DNA, the CDR3 is TGTGCCAGCAGCTTATTCCGGGATCCCTACAATGAGCAGTTCTTC. This encodes CASSLFRDPYNEQFF. The entire variable domain, with the rest obtained from reference TRBV7-9 and TRBJ2-1, is as follows: DTGVSQNPRHKITKRGQNVTFRCDPISEHNRLYWYRQTLGQGPEFLTYFQNEAQLEKSRLLSDRFSAERPKGSFSTLEIQRTEQGDSAMYLCASSLFRDPYNEQFFGPGTRLTVL.

This chain links TRBV7-9 with TRBJ2-6, with TRBD2 as a possible D gene (5 bases). Germline CDR1 and CDR2: SEHNR and FQNEAQ (reference sequence). The V and J ends lost 1 base and 2 bases respectively, with 12 bases between them. CDR3 length equals 17 residues. Written as DNA, the CDR3 is TGTGCCAGCAGCTTAGGCCTCGGGGAGCCTGGGGCCAACGTCCTGACTTTC. Translation: CASSLGLGEPGANVLTF.

This clonotype has a count of ten or more. This rearrangement joins TRBV11-2 to TRBJ2-3; 8 nucleotides align to TRBD2. The CDR3 sequence is 15 residues long. With V trimmed by 2 bases and J by 4 bases, 5 bases remained unmatched. CDR1 and CDR2 (germline): SGHAT, FQNNGV. The CDR3 nucleotides are TGTGCCAGCAGCTTAAACGGGGGGGCCCCAGATACGCAGTATTTT. Its protein product is CASSLNGGAPDTQYF.

This clonotype was recorded many times. The chain couples TRBV25-1 to TRBJ2-2; D may be TRBD1 or TRBD2 (6 bases each). The CDR3 contains 14 residues. Germline loops: CDR1 MGHDK, CDR2 SYGVNS. With 6 bases removed from V and 3 bases from J, the gap between germline ends came to 11 bases. DNA for the CDR3: TGTGCCAGCAGCCTGGAGGGGGACACCGGGGAGCTGTTTTTT. Its protein is CASSLEGDTGELFF.

Many counts were recorded for this clonotype. The chain links TRBV6-4 to TRBJ2-3; the D gene is possibly TRBD2 (5 bases). Trimming stripped 4 bases from V and 0 bases from J, with 8 bases between. The length of the CDR3 is 14 residues. The germline V gene has CDR1 MRHNA and CDR2 SNTAGT. The CDR3 nucleotides are TGTGCCAGCAGTGCCGGACTGAGCACAGATACGCAGTATTTT. The encoded protein is CASSAGLSTDTQYF.

This clonotype was seen repeatedly, ten times or more. V usage is TRBV6-2 or TRBV6-3 and J usage is TRBJ2-1; the match to TRBD2 covers 7 bases. The V segment lost 7 bases and the J segment 3 bases; nucleotides outside the gene matches: 9. CDR1 is MNHEY, CDR2 SVGEGT, per germline. This CDR3 is built from 15 residues. CDR3 in DNA: TGTGCCAGCAACAACCGGGACTATCACTACAATGAGCAGTTCTTC. It translates to CASNNRDYHYNEQFF.

A few counts support this clonotype. The chain couples TRBV11-1 to TRBJ2-1; 7 bases match TRBD1. Germline values: CDR1 SGHAT, CDR2 FQDESV (reference sequence). This CDR3 comprises 18 residues. The V gene end was trimmed by 5 bases and the J gene end by 3 bases; junction bases not matched to a gene: 16. CDR3 nucleotides: TGTGCCAGCAGCCCAAAGCCGGGCAGGGGGTCCATCTACAATGAGCAGTTCTTC. It translates to CASSPKPGRGSIYNEQFF.

This clonotype was found a few times. The V call is TRBV28, the J call TRBJ1-1; 8 bases agree with TRBD1. The ends lost 6 bases at V and 10 bases at J; junction bases unmatched: 7. Germline assignment: CDR1 MDHEN and CDR2 SYDVKM. The CDR3 sequence is 12 residues long. The CDR3 loop is CASSETGEGAFF. The CDR3 region has the DNA TGTGCCAGCAGCGAGACAGGGGAGGGAGCTTTCTTT.

This clonotype was observed a handful of times. The chain recombines TRBV10-3 with TRBJ2-7; D is perhaps TRBD1 or TRBD2 (5 bases each). CDR3 size: 14 residues. Germline V gene sequence: CDR1 ENHRY, CDR2 SYGVKD. Trimming took off 4 bases at V and 5 bases at J, with 15 bases between the two ends. CDR3 sequence reads: CAISVRDELDEQYF. The CDR3 coding sequence is TGTGCCATCAGTGTCCGGGACGAACTAGACGAGCAGTACTTC.

This clonotype occurred a few times. The V gene is TRBV18, the J gene TRBJ2-2; D is perhaps TRBD2 (6 bases). Between the trimmed V and J ends, which lost 4 bases and 5 bases, there was a span of 14 bases. The CDR3 is 15 amino acids. The germline V gene has CDR1 KGHSH and CDR2 LQKENI. CDR3 nucleotide sequence: TGTGCCAGCTCACTGGGAGGAGGTCGTACCGGGGAGCTGTTTTTT. Its protein is CASSLGGGRTGELFF.

This clonotype was detected many times. V gene TRBV14 combines with J gene TRBJ2-1, with D perhaps TRBD1 or TRBD2 (6 bases each). Trimming removed 3 bases at V and 1 base at J, with 13 bases between. Germline CDR1 reads SGHDN; CDR2 reads FVKESK. The CDR3 is 16 residues long. CDR3 loop: CASSHQGRGSYNEQFF. For the CDR3, the DNA is TGTGCCAGCAGCCACCAGGGGCGGGGTTCCTACAATGAGCAGTTCTTC.

This clonotype showed up many times. This chain connects TRBV6-1 to TRBJ2-2; 8 nucleotides agree with TRBD2. The CDR3 loop spans 17 amino acids. V trimming: 6 bases; J trimming: 6 bases; junction bases outside the gene matches: 15. CDR1 and CDR2 from the germline V gene are MNHNS and SASEGT. In DNA form, the CDR3 reads TGTGCCAGCAGGAAAGCGGGAGTATTTAGTTCCCCCGGGGAGCTGTTTTTT. This sequence encodes CASRKAGVFSSPGELFF.

V and J are TRBV12-3 or TRBV12-4 and TRBJ1-3, with 9 bases lining up with TRBD1. This CDR3 comprises 14 residues. J was trimmed by 4 bases and V by 6 bases; bases with no gene match: 4. This CDR3 reads CASRADRGGNTIYF. The DNA of the CDR3 is TGTGCCAGCAGAGCGGACAGGGGAGGAAACACCATATATTTT.

This clonotype was counted only a few times. The V gene is TRBV4-1, the J gene TRBJ1-5; D gene uncertain. Germline CDR1 is MGHRA and CDR2 is YSYEKL. Trimming took off 0 bases at V and 11 bases at J, with 11 bases between the two ends. The length of the CDR3 is 13 residues. The CDR3 is CASSQDLIGAQHF. The DNA of the CDR3 is TGCGCCAGCAGCCAAGATTTAATCGGGGCCCAGCATTTT.

This clonotype came up a few times. The V gene is TRBV5-1, the J gene TRBJ2-5; 7 bases are a match to TRBD2. Germline-derived CDR1 and CDR2 are SGHRS and YFSETQ. V shed 2 bases, J shed 5 bases, and the junction held 6 bases outside the gene matches. This CDR3 spans 14 amino acids. The CDR3 nucleotides read TGCGCCAGCAGCTTCTCGGGGAGGGGCGAGACCCAGTACTTC. It codes for CASSFSGRGETQYF.

This clonotype was seen only a few times. V usage is TRBV20-1 and J usage is TRBJ2-7, with 14 bases lining up with TRBD2. This CDR3 region has 15 residues. The germline gives CDR1 DFQATT, CDR2 SNEGSKA (reference sequence). V was pared by 5 bases and J by 4 bases, with 7 bases of the junction left unmatched. CDR3 in DNA: TGCAGTGCTTCAGGGACTAGCGGGAGAGGATACGAGCAGTACTTC. Its protein product is CSASGTSGRGYEQYF.

This rearrangement joins TRBV3-1 to TRBJ2-3, with TRBD2 identical over 8 bases. V was pared by 1 base and J by 2 bases, with 14 bases of the junction left unmatched. The germline CDR1 and CDR2 sequences are LGHDT and YNNKEL (reference sequence). This CDR3 has 19 amino acids. The CDR3 spells CASSQVLSSSGIYTDTQYF. In DNA form, the CDR3 reads TGTGCCAGCAGCCAAGTTTTGAGTAGTAGCGGGATTTACACAGATACGCAGTATTTT.